A selection of T cell receptor beta chains follows, all from one sample in a study of metastatic and nonmetastatic thyroid tumors. TCRdb reprocessed the PCR reads using MiXCR. Of 15,000 to 20,000 clones listed, over 20% are singletons. Sequenced sample: tumor tissue. These TCRs come from a female donor with papillary thyroid cancer or a benign thyroid nodule (not recorded which). Some clones in this sample may be carry-over from other donors' samples. Both conserved end residues are part of each CDR3. The D gene is left open where the match is weak. For some rows the clone size is stated as once, few or many, or as a class when expanded; others skip it.

>TRBJ1-2|TRBV7-9|many|-
TGTGCCAGCAGCGCGAGCGGGTCAGTGGACTATGGCTACACCTTC
CASSASGSVDYGYTF
>TRBJ2-1|TRBV11-3|-|TRBD2
TGTGCCATTTCCCCGGGACTAGCGAACAATGAGCAGTTCTTC
CAISPGLANNEQFF
>TRBJ2-7|TRBV7-2|-|-
TGTGCCAGCAGCTTAGGGGCTTTCCGCTACGAGCAGTACTTC
CASSLGAFRYEQYF
>TRBJ2-1|TRBV5-1|many|TRBD2
TGCGCCAGCAGCTTGGGACCGGGACTAGGAGTCTATGAGCAGTTCTTC
CASSLGPGLGVYEQFF
>TRBJ2-5|TRBV11-3|many|-
TGTGCCAGCAGCTTAGAAGGGTTGGCGGTCCAAGAGACCCAGTGCTTC
CASSLEGLAVQETQCF
>TRBJ1-6|TRBV11-2|-|-
TGTGCCAGCAGCTTAGACGGGGTATCCTATAATTCACCCCTCCACTTT
CASSLDGVSYNSPLHF
>TRBJ2-7|TRBV6-1|many|TRBD1
TGTGCCAGCAGCGATGACAGGGTAAATTACTACGAGCAGTACTTC
CASSDDRVNYYEQYF
>TRBJ1-1|TRBV3-1|many|-
TGTGCCAGCAGCCTAACCGGGACACTGAACACTGAAGCTTTCTTT
CASSLTGTLNTEAFF
>TRBJ2-2|TRBV18|few|-
TGTGCCAGCTCAGACCAGGGGATTTACACCGGGGAGCTGTTTTTT
CASSDQGIYTGELFF
>TRBJ1-2|TRBV20-1|-|TRBD1
TGCAGTGCTAGAGGGACAGGAGCGGTAGGCTATGGCTACACCTTC
CSARGTGAVGYGYTF
>TRBJ1-5|TRBV2|few|-
TGTGCCAGCAGTGAAGCGCTTCGAGGGGGTCTAGGTCAGCCCCAGCATTTT
CASSEALRGGLGQPQHF
>TRBJ2-6|TRBV11-1|few|-
TGTGCCAGCAGCTTAGTTCTGGGGCTTCACTCTGGGGCCAACGTCCTGACTTTC
CASSLVLGLHSGANVLTF
>TRBJ2-7|TRBV20-1|-|-
TGCAGTGCTAGGGGTCAGAGCCCCTACGAGCAGTACTTC
CSARGQSPYEQYF
>TRBJ1-1|TRBV28|many|-
TGTGCCAGCAGTCGGGGCACTGAAGCTTTCTTT
CASSRGTEAFF
>TRBJ1-6|TRBV9|few|-
TGTGCCAGCAGCGTAAACAGGGATAATTCACCCCTCCACTTT
CASSVNRDNSPLHF
>TRBJ2-7|TRBV7-8|many|-
TGTGCCAGCAGCTTCTTGGGGCCAGGGAGCCCCTACGAGCAGTACTTC
CASSFLGPGSPYEQYF
>TRBJ2-7|TRBV12-3/TRBV12-4|-|TRBD1
TGTGCCAGCAGTTTAGTGGGCCCAGGGGGAGCCTTCTACGAGCAGTACTTC
CASSLVGPGGAFYEQYF
>TRBJ2-1|TRBV7-9|many|-
TGTGCCAGCAGCCCACCGCGGGGGCAGGGTAGGTTCTTC
CASSPPRGQGRFF